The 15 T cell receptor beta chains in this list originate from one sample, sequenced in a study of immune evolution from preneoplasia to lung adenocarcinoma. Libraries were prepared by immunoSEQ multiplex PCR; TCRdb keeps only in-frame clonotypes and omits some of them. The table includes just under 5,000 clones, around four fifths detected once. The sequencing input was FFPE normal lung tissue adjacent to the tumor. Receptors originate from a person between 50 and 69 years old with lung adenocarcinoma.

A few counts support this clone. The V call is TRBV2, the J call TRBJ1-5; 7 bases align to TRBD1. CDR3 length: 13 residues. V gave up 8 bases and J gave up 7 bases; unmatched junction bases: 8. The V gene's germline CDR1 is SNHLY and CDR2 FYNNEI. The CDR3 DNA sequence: TGTGCCAGCGGAATACAGGGGAGGCAGCCCCAGCATTTT. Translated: CASGIQGRQPQHF.

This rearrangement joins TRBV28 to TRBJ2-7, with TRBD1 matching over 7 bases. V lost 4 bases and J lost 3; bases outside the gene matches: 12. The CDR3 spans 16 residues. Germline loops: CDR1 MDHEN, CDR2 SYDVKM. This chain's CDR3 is CASSSPSGQVFYEQYF. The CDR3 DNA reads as TGTGCCAGCAGTTCCCCGAGCGGACAGGTATTCTACGAGCAGTACTTC.

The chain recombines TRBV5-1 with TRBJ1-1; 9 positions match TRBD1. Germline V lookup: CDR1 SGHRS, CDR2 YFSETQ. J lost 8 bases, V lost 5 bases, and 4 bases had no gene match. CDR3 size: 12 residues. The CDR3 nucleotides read TGCGCCAGCAGATTTACAGGGGGCGAAGCTTTCTTT. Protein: CASRFTGGEAFF.

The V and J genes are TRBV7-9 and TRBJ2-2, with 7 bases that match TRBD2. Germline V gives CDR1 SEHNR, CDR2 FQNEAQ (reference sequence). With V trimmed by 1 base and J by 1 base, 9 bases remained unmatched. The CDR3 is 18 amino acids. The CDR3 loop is CASSLVLGAGWNTGELFF. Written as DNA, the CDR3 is TGTGCCAGCAGCTTAGTCTTGGGAGCGGGATGGAACACCGGGGAGCTGTTTTTT.

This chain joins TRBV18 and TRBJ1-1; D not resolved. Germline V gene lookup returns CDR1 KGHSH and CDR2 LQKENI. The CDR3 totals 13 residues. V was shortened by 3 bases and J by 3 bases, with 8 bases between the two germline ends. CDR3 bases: TGTGCCAGCTCACCGACAATGGACACTGAAGCTTTCTTT. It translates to CASSPTMDTEAFF.

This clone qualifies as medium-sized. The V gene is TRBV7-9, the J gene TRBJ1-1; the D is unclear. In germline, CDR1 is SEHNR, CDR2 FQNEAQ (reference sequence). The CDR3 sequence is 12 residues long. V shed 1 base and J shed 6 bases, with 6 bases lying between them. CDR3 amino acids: CASSLVGSEAFF. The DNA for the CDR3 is TGTGCCAGCAGCTTAGTCGGGTCTGAAGCTTTCTTT.

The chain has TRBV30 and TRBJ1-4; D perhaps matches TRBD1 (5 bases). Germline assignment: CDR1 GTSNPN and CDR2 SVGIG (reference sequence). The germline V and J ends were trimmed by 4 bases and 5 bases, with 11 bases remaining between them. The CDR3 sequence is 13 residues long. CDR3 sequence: CAWTGLLNEKLFF. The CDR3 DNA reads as TGTGCCTGGACGGGACTCTTGAATGAAAAACTGTTTTTT.

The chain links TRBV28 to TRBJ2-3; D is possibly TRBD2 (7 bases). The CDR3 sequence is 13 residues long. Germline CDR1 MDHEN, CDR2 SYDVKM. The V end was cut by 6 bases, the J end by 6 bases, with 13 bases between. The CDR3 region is CASSKAGADTQYF. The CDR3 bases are TGTGCCAGCAGCAAGGCGGGGGCTGATACGCAGTATTTT. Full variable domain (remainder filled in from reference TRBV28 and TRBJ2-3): DVKVTQSSRYLVKRTGEKVFLECVQDMDHENMFWYRQDPGLGLRLIYFSYDVKMKEKGDIPEGYSVSREKKERFSLILESASTNQTSMYLCASSKAGADTQYFGPGTRLTVL.

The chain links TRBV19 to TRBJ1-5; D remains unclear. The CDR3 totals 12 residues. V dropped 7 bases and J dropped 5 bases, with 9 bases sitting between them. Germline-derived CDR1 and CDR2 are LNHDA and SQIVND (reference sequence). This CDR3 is CASKGSHQPQHF. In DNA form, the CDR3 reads TGTGCCAGTAAAGGGAGTCATCAGCCCCAGCATTTT.

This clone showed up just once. The CDR3 DNA follows: TGTGCCAGCAACCCTGGGTCAGATACGCAGTATTTT. It translates to CASNPGSDTQYF. The V gene is TRBV28, the J gene TRBJ2-3; unclear D gene. The CDR3 consists of 12 residues. V dropped 7 bases and J dropped 4 bases, with 9 bases sitting between them. CDR1 is MDHEN, CDR2 SYDVKM, per germline.

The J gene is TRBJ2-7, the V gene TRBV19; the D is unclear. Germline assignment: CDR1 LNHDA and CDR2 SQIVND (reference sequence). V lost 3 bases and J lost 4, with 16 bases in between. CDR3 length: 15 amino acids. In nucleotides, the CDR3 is TGTGCCAGTAGTATTGGGCCGGCAAGCAAATACGAGCAGTACTTC. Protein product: CASSIGPASKYEQYF.

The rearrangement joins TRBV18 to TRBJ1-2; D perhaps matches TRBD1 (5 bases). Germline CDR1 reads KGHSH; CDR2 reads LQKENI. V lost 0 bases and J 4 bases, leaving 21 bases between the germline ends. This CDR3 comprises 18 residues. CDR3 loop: CASSPPPSLRQSFYGYTF. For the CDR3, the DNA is TGTGCCAGCTCACCACCCCCTTCCTTAAGACAGTCGTTCTATGGCTACACCTTC.

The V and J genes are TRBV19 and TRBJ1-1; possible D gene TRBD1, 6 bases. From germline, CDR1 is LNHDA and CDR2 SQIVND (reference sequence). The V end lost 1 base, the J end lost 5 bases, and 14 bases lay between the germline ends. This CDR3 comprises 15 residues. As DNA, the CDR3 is TGTGCCAGTAGTATAGGGGCAGGACAGATGACTGAAGCTTTCTTT. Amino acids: CASSIGAGQMTEAFF.

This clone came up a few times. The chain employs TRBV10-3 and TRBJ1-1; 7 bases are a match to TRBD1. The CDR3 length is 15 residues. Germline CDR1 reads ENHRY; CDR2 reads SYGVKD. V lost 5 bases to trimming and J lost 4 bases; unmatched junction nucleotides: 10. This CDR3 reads CAISTGEVFGTEAFF. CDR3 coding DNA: TGTGCCATCAGTACAGGGGAAGTTTTCGGCACTGAAGCTTTCTTT.

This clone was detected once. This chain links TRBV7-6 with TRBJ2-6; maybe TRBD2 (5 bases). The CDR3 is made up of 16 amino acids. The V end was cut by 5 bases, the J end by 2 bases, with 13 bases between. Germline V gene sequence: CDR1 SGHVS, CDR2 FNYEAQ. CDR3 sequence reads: CASSPSGGPGANVLTF. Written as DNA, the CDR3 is TGTGCCAGCAGCCCCAGTGGAGGTCCTGGGGCCAACGTCCTGACTTTC. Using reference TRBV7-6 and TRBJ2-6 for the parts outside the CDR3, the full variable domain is GAGVSQSPRYKVTKRGQDVALRCDPISGHVSLYWYRQALGQGPEFLTYFNYEAQQDKSGLPNDRFSAERPEGSISTLTIQRTEQRDSAMYRCASSPSGGPGANVLTFGAGSRLTVL.